The present entry profiles one TCR beta chain with its context. The antigen is not known. The data were taken from a study of vaccination effects on CD4 cells after COVID-19. Between days 9 and 11 of culture, CD4+ T cells were separated out. Deletions cut 7 bases from V and 4 bases from J, with 14 bases between. The CDR3 runs to 13 residues. The protocol was immunoSEQ multiplex PCR, while the TCRdb copy is restricted to in-frame clones and leaves out a portion. Of some 63,000 clones in the sample, more than 60% were seen once. The sample in question was CD4+ T cells from PBMCs cultured without peptide, obtained before COVID-19 vaccination. This clonotype was sampled from a human donor who had a prior SARS-CoV-2 infection. The V call is TRBV12-3 or TRBV12-4, the J call TRBJ2-7; D is tentatively TRBD1 or TRBD2 (6 bases each). DNA for the CDR3: TGTGCCAGCACTCCCGGGGGCCGGTACGAGCAGTACTTC. Its translation: CASTPGGRYEQYF.